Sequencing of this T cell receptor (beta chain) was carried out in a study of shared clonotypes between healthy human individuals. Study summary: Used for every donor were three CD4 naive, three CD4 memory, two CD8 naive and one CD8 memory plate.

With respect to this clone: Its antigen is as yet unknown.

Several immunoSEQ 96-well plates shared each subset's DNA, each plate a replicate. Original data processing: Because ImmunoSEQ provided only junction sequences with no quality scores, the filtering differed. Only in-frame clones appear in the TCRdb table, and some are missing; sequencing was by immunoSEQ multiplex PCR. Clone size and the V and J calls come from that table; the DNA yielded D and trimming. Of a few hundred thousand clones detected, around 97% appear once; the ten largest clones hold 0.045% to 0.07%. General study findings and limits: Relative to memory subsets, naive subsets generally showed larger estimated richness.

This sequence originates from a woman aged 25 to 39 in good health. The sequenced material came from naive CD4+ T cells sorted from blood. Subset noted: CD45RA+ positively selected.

CDR3 sequence: CSVGGGIGNTIYF. The DNA for the CDR3 is TGCAGCGTGGGAGGGGGCATTGGAAACACCATATATTTT. The chain employs TRBV29-1 and TRBJ1-3, with 7 bases identical to TRBD1. V was pared by 6 bases and J by 3 bases, with 5 bases of the junction left unmatched. The CDR3 loop spans 13 amino acids. The germline gives CDR1 SQVTM, CDR2 ANQGSEA.